This paragraph reports one T cell receptor (beta chain). Its antigen is currently not known. No base-level quality is on record; no much larger clone is a single base apart. Cut back by 5 bases and 7 bases, the V and J ends lie 27 bases apart. Looking up the germline V gene yields CDR1 SGHVS and CDR2 FQNEAQ. Including the terminal cysteine and phenylalanine, the CDR3 comprises 17 residues. Only the CDR3 region is kept as DNA, spanning 51 bases read in frame from base 1. The sample is drawn from a study of technical replicates of blood from a few donors (dated by TCRdb to about 2017). Libraries were built with the immunoSEQ multiplex PCR assay. TCRdb provides this immuneACCESS table in a form limited to in-frame rearrangements. Some clones are lacking; in checked studies, under half of them reflect an unresolved V gene, and why the rest are absent is not known. Within this sample are tens of thousands of clones, with about 97% of them counted one time only. The ten biggest clones cover roughly 0.25% of the sample.

This sequence uses TRBV7-8 and TRBJ2-7; no D gene can be assigned with confidence. The receptor was derived from a human donor in good health. The sample comprised T cells isolated from PBMCs. The base sequence is TGTGCCAGCAGCGACGGCCTGATCGGCGGAATGATCCGGGAGCAGTACTTC. This yields the protein CASSDGLIGGMIREQYF.